This T cell receptor beta chain was recovered during a study of Ad26.COV2.S vaccination and SARS-CoV-2 variants. Whole-study context: Dosing was one shot or two shots 56 days apart. Study results and caveats: Quantification of TCR breadth and depth may have yielded underestimates of total T cell responses. Spike-specific TCR breadth ran higher among vaccine recipients than placebo recipients.

Generated by immunoSEQ multiplex PCR, the TCRdb table keeps only in-frame clones and is missing some. The sample holds about 400,000 clones, around 91% seen once. Noted treatment: some 19 received Ad26.COV2.S at low or high dose, single or two shots; about 5 received placebo; per-sample allocation not given. Day 63 after the first vaccine or placebo injection was the time point for sampling. Participants' vaccine, an Ad26 vector, delivered Wuhan-strain SARS-CoV-2 spike. To note about this clone: The antigen remains unidentified.

The sequence came from a person between 18 and 60 years old who received the Ad26.COV2.S COVID-19 vaccine or a placebo. The sequences come from peripheral blood, collected in a trial of Ad26.COV2.S vaccine versus placebo.

Here the CDR3 reads CASSRGQAAYEQYF. The CDR3 DNA reads as TGTGCCAGCAGTAGGGGACAGGCCGCCTACGAGCAGTACTTC. This chain joins TRBV6-6 and TRBJ2-7; 8 positions match TRBD1. CDR1 and CDR2 from the germline V gene are MNHNY and SVGAGI (reference sequence). V lost 5 bases and J lost 2; bases outside the gene matches: 5. The CDR3 is 14 residues long.